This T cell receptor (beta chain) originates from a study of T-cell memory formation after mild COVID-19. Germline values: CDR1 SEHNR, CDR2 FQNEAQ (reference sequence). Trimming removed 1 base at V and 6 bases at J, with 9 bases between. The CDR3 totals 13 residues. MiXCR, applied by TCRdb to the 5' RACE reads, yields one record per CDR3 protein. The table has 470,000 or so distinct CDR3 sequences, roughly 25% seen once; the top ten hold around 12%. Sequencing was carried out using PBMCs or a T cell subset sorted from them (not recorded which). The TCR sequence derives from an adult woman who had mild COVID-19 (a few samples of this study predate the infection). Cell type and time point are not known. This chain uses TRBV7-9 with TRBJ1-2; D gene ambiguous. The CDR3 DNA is TGTGCCAGCAGCTTAGTGATGGGAAATGGCTACACCTTC. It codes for CASSLVMGNGYTF.